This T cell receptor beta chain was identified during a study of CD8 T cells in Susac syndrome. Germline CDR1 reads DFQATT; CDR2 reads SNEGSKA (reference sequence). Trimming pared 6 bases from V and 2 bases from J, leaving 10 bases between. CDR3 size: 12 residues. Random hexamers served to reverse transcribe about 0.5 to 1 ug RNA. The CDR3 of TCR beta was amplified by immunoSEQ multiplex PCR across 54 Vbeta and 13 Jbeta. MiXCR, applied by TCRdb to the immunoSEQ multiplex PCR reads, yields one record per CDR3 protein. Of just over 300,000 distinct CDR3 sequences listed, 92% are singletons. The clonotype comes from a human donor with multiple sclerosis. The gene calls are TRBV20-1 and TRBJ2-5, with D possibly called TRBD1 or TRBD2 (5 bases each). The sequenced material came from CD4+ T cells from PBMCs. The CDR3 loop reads CSAPEGQETQYF. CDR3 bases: TGCAGTGCCCCAGAGGGGCAAGAGACCCAGTACTTC.